This paragraph reports one TCR beta chain. Its antigen is currently unknown. The treatment is: roughly ten-day PBMC culture with coronavirus spike peptide pools or control peptides (ViraFEST assay). CD4+ T cells of the unexposed donor were collected before the COVID-19 pandemic (2011-2018). Peptide pools at 9.5 to 10 ug/ml stimulated two million PBMCs per well with approximately 9.3 IU/ml IL-2. It was after 10 to 11 days of culture that CD4+ T cells were isolated by negative selection. The germline V gene encodes CDR1 SGHAT and CDR2 FQNNGV. J was trimmed by 2 bases and V by 6 bases; bases with no gene match: 10. There are 16 residues in the CDR3. The entry originates in a study of vaccination and CD4 T cells after COVID-19. Cultured CD4+ T cell DNA was sequenced using the Oncomine TCR Beta short-read assay. TCRdb re-called the PCR reads through MiXCR, storing one row per CDR3 protein. In the table there are some 10,000 distinct CDR3 sequences, under 60% of which are singletons.

The genes are TRBV11-2 and TRBJ2-7, with 10 positions matching TRBD1. The sample taken for sequencing was CD4+ T cells from blood, cultured in vitro. The TCR sequence derives from a human donor in good health. The DNA for the CDR3 is TGTGCCAGCAGGGCACCGGGACAGGGGTCCACCTACGAGCAGTACTTC. Translated: CASRAPGQGSTYEQYF.